This T cell receptor beta chain was retrieved from a study of T cells after yellow fever vaccination. A single record per CDR3 protein comes from TCRdb applying MiXCR to the 5' RACE reads. The table has hundreds of thousands of distinct CDR3 sequences, around 10% seen once. The CDR3 is 12 amino acids. The V gene lost 2 bases and the J gene lost 6 bases, with 7 bases spanning the gap. This clonotype was seen a handful of times. The starting material was CD4+ T cells sorted from PBMCs, obtained 5 days after the yellow fever booster vaccination. The chain uses TRBV12-3 or TRBV12-4 and TRBJ1-2, with D unresolved. The sequence derives from a man between 18 and 29 years old who received the YFV17D yellow fever vaccine. Here the CDR3 reads CASSLTRNGYTF. The CDR3, as DNA: TGTGCCAGCAGTTTAACGAGGAATGGCTACACCTTC.